This T cell receptor beta chain was sequenced for a study of T cell responses to AZD1222 COVID-19 vaccine. General study results and limits: Increases in Spike-specific TCR breadth and depth were seen after two AZD1222 doses. At baseline, just five to seven AZD1222 recipients tested seropositive. Clonal diversity was possibly underestimated, and white British individuals and females predominated among donors. CD4 TCRs associated with vaccination spanned spike, dominating at 160-218 and 743-854.

To note about this clone: Antigen unknown.

The CDR3 spans 13 residues. V was clipped by 6 bases and J by 4 bases, with 12 bases between them. The V gene's germline CDR1 is MNHEY and CDR2 SVGEGT. Assay: immunoSEQ multiplex PCR; the TCRdb copy retains only in-frame clones and omits some. The data contain fewer than 200,000 clones, 90% of them seen just once; the ten biggest clones take up roughly 4.3%. The sequence was collected from an adult who received the MenACWY meningococcal vaccine as a control. The chain is built from TRBV6-2 or TRBV6-3 and TRBJ1-2, with a possible D match to TRBD1 (6 bases). This material consisted of peripheral blood, taken 28 days after the second dose of the MenACWY control vaccine. CDR3 in amino acids: CASSFDRSYGYTF. DNA of the CDR3: TGTGCCAGCAGCTTCGACAGGTCCTATGGCTACACCTTC.